These T cell receptor beta chains were read from a single sample in a study of shared clonotypes between healthy human individuals. Repertoires were generated with immunoSEQ multiplex PCR, while TCRdb's copy carries only in-frame clones and drops some. The sample lists about 2 million clones, approximately 94% seen once, with roughly 1% in the top ten. The source material was naive CD8+ T cells sorted from blood. These receptors originate from a man between 18 and 35 years old in good health. The CDR3 runs from the conserved cysteine through the conserved F or W. A D gene is named only where the DNA matches it firmly. Size is omitted from some rows. Given values are once, few, many or a class for expanded clones.

d_gene,v_gene,abundance,j_gene,CDR3nt,CDR3aa
NA,TRBV28,NA,TRBJ2-7,TGTGCCAGCAGTCCGACCCTCTCCTACGAGCAGTACTTC,CASSPTLSYEQYF
NA,TRBV27,NA,TRBJ2-1,TGTGCCAGCAGTTTAAGTCCCTACAATGAGCAGTTCTTC,CASSLSPYNEQFF
NA,TRBV13,NA,TRBJ2-7,TGTGCCAGCAGCAACCCGGGTAGCGGAAGCACCTACGAGCAGTACTTC,CASSNPGSGSTYEQYF
NA,TRBV7-9,NA,TRBJ1-2,TGTGCCAGCTCCCCAATGGGGGGCGCTTTGGACGATGGCTACACCTTC,CASSPMGGALDDGYTF
NA,TRBV5-1,once,TRBJ1-6,TGCGCCAGCAGCTTGGGTCTGGGAGGGGGTAATTCACCCCTCCACTTT,CASSLGLGGGNSPLHF
TRBD2,TRBV13,NA,TRBJ2-7,TGTGCCAGCAGCTTAGGCGTGCGGGAGGGTGAAGGCGAGCAGTACTTC,CASSLGVREGEGEQYF
NA,TRBV15,NA,TRBJ2-7,TGTGCCACCAGCATCTCCCTTGGGCCCGAGCAGTACTTC,CATSISLGPEQYF
NA,TRBV28,once,TRBJ2-7,TGTGCCAGCATCCCCGTTGGAGTCATGACAGGCTACGAGCAGTACTTC,CASIPVGVMTGYEQYF
NA,TRBV29-1,NA,TRBJ2-1,TGCAGCGTTGGAGAAGTTTCAGACAATGAGCAGTTCTTC,CSVGEVSDNEQFF
NA,TRBV5-5,NA,TRBJ1-2,TGTGCCAGCAGCTTGGTGGCAGGGGTCTATGGCTACACCTTC,CASSLVAGVYGYTF
TRBD2,TRBV27,NA,TRBJ2-1,TGTGCCAGCAGTCTGGGGGGGGAAGACAATGAGCAGTTCTTC,CASSLGGEDNEQFF
TRBD2,TRBV11-2,NA,TRBJ2-7,TGTGCCAGCAGCTTAGACCTGCCCGAAGGACTAGCATCCTACGAGCAGTACTTC,CASSLDLPEGLASYEQYF
NA,TRBV4-1,NA,TRBJ1-5,TGCGCCAGCAGCCAAGCGGCCTCTGGAAATCAGCCCCAGCATTTT,CASSQAASGNQPQHF
NA,TRBV2,NA,TRBJ1-6,TGTGCCAGCAGTGAAGGTGACAGTAATTCACCCCTCCACTTT,CASSEGDSNSPLHF
NA,TRBV6-1,once,TRBJ2-3,TGTGCCAGCAGTGGCCCATCGACTGGAAATACGCAGTATTTT,CASSGPSTGNTQYF
NA,TRBV6-5,NA,TRBJ1-1,TGTGCCAGCAGTTACTCGACCCTCACTGAAGCTTTCTTT,CASSYSTLTEAFF
NA,TRBV27,NA,TRBJ2-7,TGTGCCAGCAGCCTAGATGGTGTGTACGAGCAGTACTTC,CASSLDGVYEQYF
NA,TRBV13,NA,TRBJ1-3,TGTGCCAGCAGCCCCACTGGGACCGAATATAGAAACACCATATATTTT,CASSPTGTEYRNTIYF
TRBD1,TRBV5-1,NA,TRBJ1-4,TGCGCCAGCAGCTACGGGACAGGGAGCACTAATGAAAAACTGTTTTTT,CASSYGTGSTNEKLFF
NA,TRBV21-1,once,TRBJ1-4,TGTGCCAGCAGGGTCAGGGGCGATGAAAAACTGTTTTTT,CASRVRGDEKLFF
NA,TRBV7-2,NA,TRBJ1-1,TGTGCCAGCAGCTTTGGTGTGAACATCCTTGAAGCTTTCTTT,CASSFGVNILEAFF
TRBD1,TRBV5-4,NA,TRBJ1-1,TGTGCCAGCAGCTTGACAGGGGGTGCTGAAGCTTTCTTT,CASSLTGGAEAFF
TRBD1,TRBV30,NA,TRBJ1-2,TGTGCCTGGAGTGACCGGACAGGGGAGGATGGCTACACCTTC,CAWSDRTGEDGYTF
TRBD2,TRBV7-9,NA,TRBJ2-7,TGTGCCAGCAGCTTATATAGCGGGGACCACGAGCAGTACTTC,CASSLYSGDHEQYF
TRBD2,TRBV13,NA,TRBJ2-1,TGTGCCAGCAGCTTAGGCGCTAGCGGGGGGGCCCCCTACAATGAGCAGTTCTTC,CASSLGASGGAPYNEQFF
NA,TRBV7-9,NA,TRBJ2-7,TGTGCCAGCAGCTTAGTGGGCACTTACGAGCAGTACTTC,CASSLVGTYEQYF
NA,TRBV4-3,NA,TRBJ2-2,TGCGCCAGCAGCCAAGTGGGGGGCCAAACCACCGGGGAGCTGTTTTTT,CASSQVGGQTTGELFF
NA,TRBV6-5,NA,TRBJ1-1,TGTGCCAGCAGTTACTCCGGGCTTTCAAACACTGAAGCTTTCTTT,CASSYSGLSNTEAFF
TRBD1,TRBV19,NA,TRBJ1-5,TGTGCCAGTAGTTCAGGGGGCGAGGGCAATCAGCCCCAGCATTTT,CASSSGGEGNQPQHF
TRBD2,TRBV4-1,NA,TRBJ2-1,TGCGCCAGCAGCCAGCCCCCGCTAGCGGGGGACTACAATGAGCAGTTCTTC,CASSQPPLAGDYNEQFF
NA,TRBV19,NA,TRBJ2-3,TGTGCCAGTAGATCACGGGACACATACACAGATACGCAGTATTTT,CASRSRDTYTDTQYF
NA,TRBV4-2,NA,TRBJ2-5,TGTGCCAGCAGCCAATCCCAGAGGACGGAGACCCAGTACTTC,CASSQSQRTETQYF
NA,TRBV7-9,NA,TRBJ1-4,TGTGCCAGCAGCTTAGAGGCACTAAAACTGTTTTTT,CASSLEALKLFF
NA,TRBV6-1,NA,TRBJ1-2,TGTGCCAGCAGTCAAGGGAGATTACCTAACTATGGCTACACCTTC,CASSQGRLPNYGYTF
TRBD2,TRBV6-5,NA,TRBJ2-2,TGTGCCAGCAGTTACGGCGGGGGGTACACCGGGGAGCTGTTTTTT,CASSYGGGYTGELFF
TRBD2,TRBV13,NA,TRBJ2-2,TGTGCCAGCAGCTTAGCCCTAGCGGGAGATACCGGGGAGCTGTTTTTT,CASSLALAGDTGELFF
NA,TRBV27,NA,TRBJ2-7,TGTGCCAGCAGTTTACTTATACCGGGGTCCGAGCAGTACTTC,CASSLLIPGSEQYF
NA,TRBV6-5,once,TRBJ1-5,TGTGCCAGCAGTCCCGGGGATTATAGCAATCAGCCCCAGCATTTT,CASSPGDYSNQPQHF
NA,TRBV11-3,NA,TRBJ2-2,TGTGCCAGCAGTTCCCGGGACTCCAACACCGGGGAGCTGTTTTTT,CASSSRDSNTGELFF
TRBD1,TRBV27,NA,TRBJ1-2,TGTGCCAGCAGTTTATCTGACAGGGGGAGGTATGGCTACACCTTC,CASSLSDRGRYGYTF